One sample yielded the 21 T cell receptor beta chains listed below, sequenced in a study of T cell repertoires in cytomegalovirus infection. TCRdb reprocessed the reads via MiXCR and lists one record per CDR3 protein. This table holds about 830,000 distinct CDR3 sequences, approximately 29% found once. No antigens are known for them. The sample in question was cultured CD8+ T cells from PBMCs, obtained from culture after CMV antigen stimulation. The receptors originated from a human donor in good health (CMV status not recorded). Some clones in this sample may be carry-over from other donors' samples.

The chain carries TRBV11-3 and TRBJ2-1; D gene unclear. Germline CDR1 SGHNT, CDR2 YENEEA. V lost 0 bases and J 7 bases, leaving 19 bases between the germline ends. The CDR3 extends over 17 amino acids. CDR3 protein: CASSLDPQKLRTNEQFF. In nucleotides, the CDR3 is TGTGCCAGCAGCTTAGACCCACAGAAGTTGAGAACAAATGAGCAGTTCTTC.

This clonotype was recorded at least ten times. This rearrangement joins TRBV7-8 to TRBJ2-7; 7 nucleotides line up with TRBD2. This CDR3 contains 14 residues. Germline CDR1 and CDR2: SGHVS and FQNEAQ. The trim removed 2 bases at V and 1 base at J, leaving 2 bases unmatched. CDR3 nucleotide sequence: TGTGCCAGCAGCTTACACGGGGGGTCCTACGAGCAGTACTTC. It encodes CASSLHGGSYEQYF.

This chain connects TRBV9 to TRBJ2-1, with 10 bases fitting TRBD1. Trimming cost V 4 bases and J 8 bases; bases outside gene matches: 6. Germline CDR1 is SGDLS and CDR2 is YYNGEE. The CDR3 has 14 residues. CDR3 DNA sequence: TGTGCCAGCAGCTCCCCCGGGACAGGGGATGAGCAGTTCTTC. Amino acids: CASSSPGTGDEQFF.

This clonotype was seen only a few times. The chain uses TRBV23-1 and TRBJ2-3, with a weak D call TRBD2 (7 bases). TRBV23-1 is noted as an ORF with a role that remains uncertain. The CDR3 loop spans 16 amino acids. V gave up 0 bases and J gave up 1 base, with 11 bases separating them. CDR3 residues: CASSQSDGGRTDTQYF. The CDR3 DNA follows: TGCGCCAGCAGTCAATCGGACGGGGGGCGCACAGATACGCAGTATTTT.

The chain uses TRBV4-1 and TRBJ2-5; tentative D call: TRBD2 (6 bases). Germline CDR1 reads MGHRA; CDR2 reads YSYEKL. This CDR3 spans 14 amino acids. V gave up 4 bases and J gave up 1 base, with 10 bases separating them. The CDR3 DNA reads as TGCGCCAGCAGCCGGGGGGTCGGCCAAGAGACCCAGTACTTC. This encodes CASSRGVGQETQYF.

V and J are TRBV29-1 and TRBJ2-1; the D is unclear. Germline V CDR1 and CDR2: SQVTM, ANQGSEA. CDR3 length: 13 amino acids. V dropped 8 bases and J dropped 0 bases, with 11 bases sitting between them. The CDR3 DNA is TGCAGCTGGCAGTACGACTCCTACAATGAGCAGTTCTTC. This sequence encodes CSWQYDSYNEQFF.

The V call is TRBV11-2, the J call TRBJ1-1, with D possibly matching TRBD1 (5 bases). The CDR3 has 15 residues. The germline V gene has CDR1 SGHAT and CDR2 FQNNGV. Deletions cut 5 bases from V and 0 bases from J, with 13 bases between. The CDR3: CASSPYRTMNTEAFF. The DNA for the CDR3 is TGTGCCAGCAGCCCATATAGGACAATGAACACTGAAGCTTTCTTT.

The CDR3 reads CASRGMGRANEQFF. In DNA, the CDR3 is TGTGCCAGCAGGGGGATGGGAAGGGCGAATGAGCAGTTCTTC. The chain recombines TRBV6-1 with TRBJ2-1; no clear D. The CDR3 has 14 amino acids. Germline CDR1 MNHNS, CDR2 SASEGT. With 6 bases removed from V and 7 bases from J, the gap between germline ends came to 16 bases.

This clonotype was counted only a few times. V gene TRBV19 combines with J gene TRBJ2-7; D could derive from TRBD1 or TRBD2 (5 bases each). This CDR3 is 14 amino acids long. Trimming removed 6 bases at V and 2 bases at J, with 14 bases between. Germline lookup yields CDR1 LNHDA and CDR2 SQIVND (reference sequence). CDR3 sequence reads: CASRSRDGTYEQYF. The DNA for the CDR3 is TGTGCCAGTAGATCCCGGGACGGTACCTACGAGCAGTACTTC.

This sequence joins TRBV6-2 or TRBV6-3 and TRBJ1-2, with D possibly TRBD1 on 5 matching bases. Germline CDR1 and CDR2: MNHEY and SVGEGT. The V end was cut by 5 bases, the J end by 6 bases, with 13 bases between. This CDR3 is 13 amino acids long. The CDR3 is CASSHDSLNGYTF. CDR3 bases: TGTGCCAGCAGTCACGACAGTCTCAATGGCTACACCTTC.

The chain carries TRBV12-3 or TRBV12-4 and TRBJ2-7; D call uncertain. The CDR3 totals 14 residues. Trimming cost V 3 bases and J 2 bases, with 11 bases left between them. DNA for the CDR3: TGTGCCAGCAGTTTTAGGGATATCACCTACGAGCAGTACTTC. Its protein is CASSFRDITYEQYF.

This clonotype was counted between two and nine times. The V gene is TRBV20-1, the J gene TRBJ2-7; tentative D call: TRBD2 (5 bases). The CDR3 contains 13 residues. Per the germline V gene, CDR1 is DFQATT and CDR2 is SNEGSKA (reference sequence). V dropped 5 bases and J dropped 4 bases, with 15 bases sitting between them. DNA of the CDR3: TGCAGTGCTCGGGCCACGGGGATGTACGAGCAGTACGTC. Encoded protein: CSARATGMYEQYV.

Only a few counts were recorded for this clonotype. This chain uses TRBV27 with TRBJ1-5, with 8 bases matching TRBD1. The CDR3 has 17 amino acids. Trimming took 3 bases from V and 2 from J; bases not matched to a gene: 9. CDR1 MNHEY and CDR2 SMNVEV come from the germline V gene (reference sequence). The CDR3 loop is CASSLTGAKVGNQPQHF. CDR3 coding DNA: TGTGCCAGCAGTTTGACAGGGGCGAAGGTGGGCAATCAGCCCCAGCATTTT.

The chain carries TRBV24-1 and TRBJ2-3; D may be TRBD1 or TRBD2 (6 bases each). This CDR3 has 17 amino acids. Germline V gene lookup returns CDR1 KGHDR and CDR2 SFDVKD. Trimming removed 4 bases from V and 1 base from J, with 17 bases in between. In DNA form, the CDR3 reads TGTGCCACCAGTGAGACAGGACGGGGGAACCGCACAGATACGCAGTATTTT. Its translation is CATSETGRGNRTDTQYF.

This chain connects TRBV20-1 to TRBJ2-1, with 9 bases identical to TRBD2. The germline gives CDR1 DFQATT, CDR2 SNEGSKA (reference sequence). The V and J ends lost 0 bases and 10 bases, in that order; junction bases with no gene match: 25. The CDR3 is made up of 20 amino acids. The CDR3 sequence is CSARDWVGGSGGLGGAEQFF. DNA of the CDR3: TGCAGTGCTAGAGATTGGGTAGGGGGGAGCGGGGGGCTTGGGGGGGCCGAGCAGTTCTTC.

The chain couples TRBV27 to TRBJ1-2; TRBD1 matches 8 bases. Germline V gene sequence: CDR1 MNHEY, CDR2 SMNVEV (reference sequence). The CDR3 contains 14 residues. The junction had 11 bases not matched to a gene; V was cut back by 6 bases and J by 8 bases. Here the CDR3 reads CASSYDRGPEGYTF. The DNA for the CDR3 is TGTGCCAGCAGCTACGACAGGGGACCTGAGGGCTACACCTTC.

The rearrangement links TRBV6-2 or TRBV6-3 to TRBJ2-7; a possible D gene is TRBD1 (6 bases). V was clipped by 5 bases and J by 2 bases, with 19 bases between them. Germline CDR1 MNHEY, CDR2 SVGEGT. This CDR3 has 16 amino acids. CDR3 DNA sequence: TGTGCCAGCAGTATCCTGTCCGGACAGCCCACCTACGAGCAGTACGTC. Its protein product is CASSILSGQPTYEQYV.

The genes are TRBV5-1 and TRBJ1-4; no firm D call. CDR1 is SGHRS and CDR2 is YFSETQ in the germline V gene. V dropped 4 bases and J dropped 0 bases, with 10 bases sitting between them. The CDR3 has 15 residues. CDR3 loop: CASSINGATNEKLFF. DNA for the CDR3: TGCGCCAGCAGCATAAACGGAGCAACTAATGAAAAACTGTTTTTT.

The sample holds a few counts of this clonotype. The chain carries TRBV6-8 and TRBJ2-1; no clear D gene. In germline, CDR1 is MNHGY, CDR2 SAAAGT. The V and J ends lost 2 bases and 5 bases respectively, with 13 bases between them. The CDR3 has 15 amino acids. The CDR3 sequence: CASSYESSPHNEQFF. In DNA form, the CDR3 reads TGTGCCAGCAGTTACGAGTCTTCACCCCACAATGAGCAGTTCTTC.

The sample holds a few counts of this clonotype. The CDR3 is CASSPGQGAEANVLTF. The CDR3 region has the DNA TGTGCCAGCAGCCCAGGACAGGGGGCCGAGGCCAACGTCCTGACTTTC. The J gene is TRBJ2-6, the V gene TRBV7-9; 11 bases match TRBD1. CDR3 size: 16 residues. The trim removed 5 bases at V and 6 bases at J, leaving 6 bases unmatched. Germline V gives CDR1 SEHNR, CDR2 FQNEAQ (reference sequence).

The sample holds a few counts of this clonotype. In nucleotides, the CDR3 is TGTGCCAGCAGCTTAAGGGGGGCGAATGAAGCTTTCTTT. This sequence encodes CASSLRGANEAFF. J is TRBJ1-1 and V is TRBV7-2; D possibly corresponds to TRBD1 (6 bases). Germline-derived CDR1 and CDR2 are SGHTA and FQGNSA. V was clipped by 2 bases and J by 7 bases, with 11 bases between them. This CDR3 region has 13 residues.